The clone carrying this TCR beta chain was seen repeatedly, ten times or more. The antigen is unknown. V trimming: 3 bases; J trimming: 2 bases; junction bases outside the gene matches: 9. Germline-derived CDR1 and CDR2 are MNHEY and SMNVEV (reference sequence). The CDR3 extends over 17 amino acids. This entry belongs to a study of T cells in Graves' hyperthyroidism and ophthalmopathy. Stable disease denoted Graves' hyperthyroidism without ophthalmopathy progression within 18 months. Diagnoses rested on clinical symptoms, serum thyroxine and TRAb, thyroid ultrasound and orbital computed tomography. General observations from the study: Ophthalmopathy, which appeared later, was predicted by the model a median about 6.8 months before onset. Appearing also in blood were most of the thyroid clonotypes expanded above 0.001.

RNA transcripts served as the template for amplifying TCR beta CDR3 regions. HTBI primers were the set used in a first-round RT-PCR of the TCR CDR3. TCRdb recomputed calls from the multiplex PCR reads with MiXCR, one row per CDR3 protein. The sample carries about 690,000 distinct CDR3 sequences, roughly 17% recorded once. The TCR sequence derives from a man in his fifties with Graves' hyperthyroidism. The sample comprised blood. The chain couples TRBV27 to TRBJ2-3; the match to TRBD2 covers 9 bases. In nucleotides, the CDR3 is TGTGCCAGCAGTTTTCTGTGGCGGGAGGGGGCCACAGATACGCAGTATTTT. Translation gives CASSFLWREGATDTQYF.